These 24 T cell receptor beta chains came from one sample sequenced in a study of blood T cell repertoires in COVID-19. Only in-frame clones appear in the TCRdb table, and some are missing; sequencing was by immunoSEQ multiplex PCR. The sample lists more than 150,000 clones, about four fifths occurring once. Sequenced sample: peripheral blood. Receptors originate from an older man who had recovered from COVID-19.

CDR3 sequence reads: CASRTAGQGVGELFF. The CDR3 DNA follows: TGTGCCAGCAGAACGGCGGGACAGGGGGTCGGGGAGCTGTTTTTT. This chain uses TRBV6-5 with TRBJ2-2, with 11 nucleotides matching TRBD1. Germline trimming cut 6 bases from V and 7 bases from J; bases unmatched to any gene: 7. The CDR3 extends over 15 amino acids. The germline gives CDR1 MNHEY, CDR2 SVGAGI.

V gene TRBV11-3 combines with J gene TRBJ2-7; 9 bases are a match to TRBD1. CDR3 length equals 17 residues. With 1 base clipped from V and 6 bases from J, the junction kept 13 bases outside the gene matches. CDR1 is SGHNT, CDR2 YENEEA, per germline. As DNA, the CDR3 is TGTGCCAGCAGCTTAGGAGGACAGGGGTCCTTAGTGGGCGAGCAGTACTTC. Protein sequence: CASSLGGQGSLVGEQYF.

V is TRBV29-1 and J is TRBJ1-4; no reliable D call. The CDR3 totals 13 residues. Looked up from germline, CDR1 is SQVTM and CDR2 is ANQGSEA. Deletions cut 4 bases from V and 2 bases from J, with 8 bases between. The CDR3 DNA reads TGCAGCGTTGGGAGGCGGACTAATGAAAAACTGTTTTTT. Encoded protein: CSVGRRTNEKLFF.

The chain couples TRBV19 to TRBJ1-2; TRBD1 is a possible D gene (6 bases). This CDR3 is 13 amino acids long. Germline CDR1 and CDR2: LNHDA and SQIVND (reference sequence). V lost 6 bases, J lost 6 bases, and 14 bases lay in between. CDR3 amino acids: CASSETGMDGYTF. The CDR3 bases are TGTGCCAGTAGCGAAACAGGGATGGATGGCTACACCTTC.

This clone was seen just once. This chain links TRBV7-2 with TRBJ1-5; the match to TRBD1 covers 7 bases. CDR3 length: 14 amino acids. Germline V gene data show CDR1 as SGHTA and CDR2 as FQGNSA. V lost 4 bases and J lost 6; bases outside the gene matches: 6. CDR3 protein: CASSSDRVSQPQHF. CDR3 in DNA: TGTGCCAGCAGCTCCGACAGGGTTAGTCAGCCCCAGCATTTT.

J is TRBJ2-2 and V is TRBV4-2, with D possibly TRBD2 on 6 matching bases. V lost 0 bases to trimming and J lost 6 bases, with 14 bases between them. The CDR3 spans 16 residues. Germline lookup yields CDR1 LGHNA and CDR2 YNFKEQ. CDR3 amino acids: CASSQDRLGNAGELFF. CDR3 nucleotide sequence: TGTGCCAGCAGCCAAGATAGACTAGGTAACGCCGGGGAGCTGTTTTTT.

A single count supports this clone. The chain joins TRBV5-1 to TRBJ2-2, with D maybe TRBD2 (8 bases). V dropped 4 bases and J dropped 7 bases, with 23 bases sitting between them. CDR3 size: 17 residues. The germline V gene has CDR1 SGHRS and CDR2 YFSETQ. The CDR3 DNA sequence: TGCGCCAGCAGCCCCACTAGCGGAGGGGGCGGCCGCGGGGAGCTGTTTTTT. It encodes CASSPTSGGGGRGELFF.

The V and J genes are TRBV5-1 and TRBJ2-3; TRBD2 is a possible D gene (5 bases). The CDR3 contains 12 residues. The V gene lost 4 bases and the J gene lost 4 bases, with 7 bases spanning the gap. Per the germline V gene, CDR1 is SGHRS and CDR2 is YFSETQ. CDR3 in DNA: TGCGCCAGCAGCGGGGAGTCAGATACGCAGTATTTT. As protein: CASSGESDTQYF.

The genes are TRBV5-4 and TRBJ2-3; TRBD2 aligns across 12 bases. The CDR3 totals 16 residues. The junction had 5 bases not matched to a gene; V was cut back by 4 bases and J by 2 bases. Germline V CDR1 and CDR2: SGHNT, YYREEE (reference sequence). The CDR3 coding sequence is TGTGCCAGCAGCGCTTCTAGCGGGAGGGTCACAGATACGCAGTATTTT. Residues: CASSASSGRVTDTQYF.

This clone was observed a few times. The genes are TRBV3-1 (or the pseudogene TRBV3-2) and TRBJ2-1; 7 nucleotides line up with TRBD1. Trimming removed 1 base from V and 6 bases from J; junction bases left unmatched: 15. Germline V CDR1 and CDR2: LGHDT, YNNKEL (reference sequence). There are 18 residues in the CDR3. The CDR3: CASSQAFPRTGWGNEQFF. In nucleotides, the CDR3 is TGTGCCAGCAGCCAAGCCTTTCCTCGGACAGGATGGGGCAATGAGCAGTTCTTC.

The J gene is TRBJ2-1, the V gene TRBV7-2, with TRBD2 identical over 9 bases. Per the germline V gene, CDR1 is SGHTA and CDR2 is FQGNSA. The CDR3 spans 16 residues. The J segment lost 8 bases and the V segment lost 5 bases, leaving 13 bases of the junction unmatched. CDR3 amino acids: CASSPIAGVIGDEQFF. In DNA, the CDR3 is TGTGCCAGCAGCCCCATAGCGGGAGTAATCGGCGATGAGCAGTTCTTC.

The chain recombines TRBV5-1 with TRBJ2-1, with D maybe TRBD1 (5 bases). Germline CDR1 SGHRS, CDR2 YFSETQ. V was trimmed by 0 bases and J by 7 bases, leaving 11 bases between them. This CDR3 spans 14 amino acids. This CDR3 is CASSLEVGRNEQFF. The CDR3 nucleotides are TGCGCCAGCAGCTTGGAAGTGGGGCGGAATGAGCAGTTCTTC.

In its sample, this clone was seen once. The J gene is TRBJ2-1, the V gene TRBV2, with TRBD2 matching 16 bases. Germline trimming cut 9 bases from V and 8 bases from J; bases unmatched to any gene: 13. The CDR3 sequence is 17 residues long. CDR1 SNHLY and CDR2 FYNNEI come from the germline V gene. CDR3 in DNA: TGTGCCAGTAGTTACGGGACTAGCGGGAGGGCCAGAGATGAGCAGTTCTTC. Translating gives CASSYGTSGRARDEQFF.

This chain joins TRBV18 and TRBJ1-2; 7 positions match TRBD1. V was clipped by 3 bases and J by 5 bases; unmatched bases: 6. The CDR3 contains 14 residues. The germline V gene encodes CDR1 KGHSH and CDR2 LQKENI. This CDR3 is CASSPRQGNYGYTF. The CDR3 bases are TGTGCCAGCTCACCCAGACAGGGAAATTATGGCTACACCTTC.

The rearrangement uses TRBV5-6 and TRBJ1-4; the D is unclear. Germline loops: CDR1 SGHDT, CDR2 YYEEEE. Trimming removed 2 bases from V and 6 bases from J, with 14 bases in between. This CDR3 contains 15 residues. The CDR3 bases are TGTGCCAGCAGCTTTGCCCCAGCGGGCGATGAAAAACTGTTTTTT. Amino acid sequence: CASSFAPAGDEKLFF.

This chain joins TRBV19 and TRBJ2-7; 8 nucleotides line up with TRBD2. The germline V gene has CDR1 LNHDA and CDR2 SQIVND (reference sequence). CDR3 length equals 14 residues. The J segment lost 5 bases and the V segment lost 5 bases, leaving 8 bases of the junction unmatched. CDR3 sequence (DNA): TGTGCCAGTAGTTTGAGCGGGAGAACAAACGAGCAGTACTTC. Residues: CASSLSGRTNEQYF.

The chain combines TRBV27 with TRBJ2-7; 8 bases are a match to TRBD2. There are 15 residues in the CDR3. The ends lost 0 bases at V and 4 bases at J; junction bases unmatched: 5. Per germline, CDR1 MNHEY and CDR2 SMNVEV (reference sequence). CDR3 sequence (DNA): TGTGCCAGCAGTTTATCCCGCGGGGGGCCGTACGAGCAGTACTTC. It translates to CASSLSRGGPYEQYF.

This rearrangement joins TRBV4-1 to TRBJ2-6; TRBD1 aligns across 8 bases. Trimming took 5 bases from V and 3 from J; bases not matched to a gene: 6. The CDR3 runs to 16 residues. CDR1 MGHRA and CDR2 YSYEKL come from the germline V gene. The CDR3 protein is CASSDGQGGGANVLTF. CDR3 nucleotide sequence: TGCGCCAGCAGCGACGGACAGGGTGGTGGGGCCAACGTCCTGACTTTC.

This sequence joins TRBV4-2 and TRBJ1-1, with a tentative D call TRBD1 (6 bases). This CDR3 has 12 residues. CDR1 LGHNA and CDR2 YNFKEQ come from the germline V gene. V was shortened by 3 bases and J by 10 bases, with 12 bases between the two germline ends. The CDR3 spells CASSQGGGGAFF. CDR3 nucleotide sequence: TGTGCCAGCAGCCAGGGGGGAGGGGGAGCTTTCTTT.

The chain uses TRBV30 and TRBJ1-1, with unresolved D. The CDR3 is 13 residues long. The V end lost 2 bases, the J end lost 2 bases, and 9 bases lay between the germline ends. The V gene's germline CDR1 is GTSNPN and CDR2 SVGIG (reference sequence). CDR3 DNA sequence: TGTGCCTGGAGTCCTCGTCCTAACACTGAAGCTTTCTTT. It translates to CAWSPRPNTEAFF.

In this sample, this clone turned up a few times. The same CDR3 is also encoded by other DNA sequences in this sample. The chain has TRBV7-9 and TRBJ1-1, with 9 bases matching TRBD1. V lost 1 base to trimming and J lost 3 bases; unmatched junction nucleotides: 0. Germline CDR1 SEHNR, CDR2 FQNEAQ (reference sequence). This CDR3 is built from 14 residues. The CDR3: CASSLGTGDTEAFF. DNA of the CDR3: TGTGCCAGCAGCTTAGGGACAGGGGACACTGAAGCTTTCTTT.

This clone was detected many times. This rearrangement joins TRBV9 to TRBJ1-6; no definite D call. Trimming removed 1 base at V and 0 bases at J, with 5 bases between. Germline CDR1 and CDR2: SGDLS and YYNGEE. The CDR3 runs 15 residues. Here the CDR3 reads CASSVTDSYNSPLHF. In DNA form, the CDR3 reads TGTGCCAGCAGCGTAACAGACTCCTATAATTCACCCCTCCACTTT.

This rearrangement joins TRBV27 to TRBJ2-7; 9 nucleotides agree with TRBD2. This CDR3 has 15 amino acids. V lost 1 base, J lost 4 bases, and 5 bases stayed unmatched. Germline V gene lookup returns CDR1 MNHEY and CDR2 SMNVEV (reference sequence). The CDR3 bases are TGTGCCAGCAGTTTATACTGGCGGGAGGGATACGAGCAGTACTTC. Translated, it gives CASSLYWREGYEQYF.

This clone was observed once. This sequence joins TRBV18 and TRBJ2-5, with D hard to call. This CDR3 is 14 amino acids long. V was cut by 2 bases and J by 2 bases, with 9 bases left in between. Germline lookup yields CDR1 KGHSH and CDR2 LQKENI. In DNA form, the CDR3 reads TGTGCCAGCTCACCAAGTGGGCTACAAGAGACCCAGTACTTC. Its protein is CASSPSGLQETQYF.